What follows are 30 T cell receptor beta chains derived from one specimen sequenced in a study of blood T cell repertoires in COVID-19. Method: immunoSEQ multiplex PCR; TCRdb's copy keeps in-frame clones and lacks some. The table includes some 120,000 clones, approximately 87% detected once. Source material: peripheral blood. These receptors were obtained from a man younger than 40 with acute or convalescent COVID-19.

This chain connects TRBV4-2 to TRBJ2-1, with 11 bases aligning to TRBD2. This CDR3 contains 16 residues. Trimming removed 0 bases from V and 5 bases from J; junction bases left unmatched: 3. CDR1 and CDR2 (germline): LGHNA, YNFKEQ. CDR3 bases: TGTGCCAGCAGCCAAGATAGCGGGAGGGTTAACAATGAGCAGTTCTTC. Its translation: CASSQDSGRVNNEQFF.

The genes are TRBV5-1 and TRBJ2-7; possible D gene TRBD2, 7 bases. V was pared by 0 bases and J by 5 bases, with 9 bases between. Germline V lookup: CDR1 SGHRS, CDR2 YFSETQ. The CDR3 is 13 amino acids. Here the CDR3 reads CASSLGGGHEQYV. The CDR3 nucleotides are TGCGCCAGCAGCTTGGGCGGGGGCCACGAGCAGTACGTC.

The V gene is TRBV25-1, the J gene TRBJ1-2; 11 bases match TRBD1. Looked up from germline, CDR1 is MGHDK and CDR2 is SYGVNS. The CDR3 extends over 13 amino acids. V was clipped by 7 bases and J by 7 bases; unmatched bases: 5. The CDR3, as DNA: TGTGCCAGCACCGGGACAGGGGGAGTTGGCTACACCTTC. As protein: CASTGTGGVGYTF.

The chain employs TRBV6-5 and TRBJ1-1; the match to TRBD1 covers 8 bases. V dropped 5 bases and J dropped 4; count of bases not matched to a gene: 9. CDR1 MNHEY and CDR2 SVGAGI come from the germline V gene. There are 15 residues in the CDR3. The CDR3: CASSPPRQGSTEAFF. The CDR3 coding sequence is TGTGCCAGCAGTCCGCCCCGACAGGGGAGCACTGAAGCTTTCTTT.

This chain connects TRBV10-3 to TRBJ1-1; D is possibly TRBD1 (6 bases). Per germline, CDR1 ENHRY and CDR2 SYGVKD. The CDR3 consists of 19 residues. Trimming left V 6 bases short and J 11 bases short, with 37 bases between. The CDR3 nucleotides read TGTGCCATCAGCGAACCTAGCGGCGGACAGCCTCCCAGGCGTACATGGGCTTTCTTT. It is translated as CAISEPSGGQPPRRTWAFF.

J is TRBJ2-6 and V is TRBV30, with D perhaps matching TRBD1 (6 bases). Trimming removed 3 bases at V and 10 bases at J, with 13 bases between. The CDR3 is 13 amino acids. The germline gives CDR1 GTSNPN, CDR2 SVGIG (reference sequence). CDR3 bases: TGTGCCTGGAGCAACCAGGGGAGTAACGTCCTGACTTTC. It codes for CAWSNQGSNVLTF.

This clone was picked up one time. The V and J genes are TRBV2 and TRBJ1-5, with D possibly TRBD1 on 6 matching bases. Germline CDR1 SNHLY, CDR2 FYNNEI. The V and J ends lost 8 bases and 0 bases respectively, with 8 bases between them. This CDR3 is 13 amino acids long. CDR3 coding DNA: TGTGCCAGCCGGGACATTAGCAATCAGCCCCAGCATTTT. It translates to CASRDISNQPQHF.

The chain is built from TRBV19 and TRBJ2-2; 8 nucleotides line up with TRBD1. CDR3 size: 15 residues. Trimming at V came to 6 bases and at J to 3 bases, leaving 6 bases not matched to a gene. Germline V lookup: CDR1 LNHDA, CDR2 SQIVND (reference sequence). The CDR3 nucleotides are TGTGCCAGTAGCCAGACAGGGGCGGACACCGGGGAGCTGTTTTTT. Translating gives CASSQTGADTGELFF.

The gene calls are TRBV11-2 and TRBJ2-1, with no clear D. Germline V gives CDR1 SGHAT, CDR2 FQNNGV. This CDR3 is built from 14 residues. The germline V and J ends were trimmed by 3 bases and 6 bases, with 12 bases remaining between them. CDR3 in amino acids: CASSLRLASNEQFF. The CDR3 nucleotides are TGTGCCAGCAGCTTGCGATTAGCATCCAATGAGCAGTTCTTC.

The chain employs TRBV20-1 and TRBJ1-4; no clear D. The length of the CDR3 is 12 residues. Per germline, CDR1 DFQATT and CDR2 SNEGSKA (reference sequence). Between the trimmed V and J ends, which lost 3 bases and 3 bases, there was a span of 5 bases. CDR3 DNA: TGCAGTGCTAGTGGAGCTAATGAAAAACTGTTTTTT. It translates to CSASGANEKLFF.

This chain uses TRBV6-5 with TRBJ2-7, with D possibly matching TRBD1 (6 bases). Per germline, CDR1 MNHEY and CDR2 SVGAGI. The CDR3 totals 13 residues. The germline V and J ends were trimmed by 8 bases and 3 bases, with 14 bases remaining between them. The CDR3 nucleotides are TGTGCCAGCTCAGAGGGGGTCTACTACGAGCAGTACGTC. This translates into CASSEGVYYEQYV.

The rearrangement links TRBV9 to TRBJ2-7; 7 bases map to TRBD2. The trim removed 0 bases at V and 2 bases at J, leaving 5 bases unmatched. Germline V gives CDR1 SGDLS, CDR2 YYNGEE. The CDR3 is made up of 15 amino acids. CDR3 loop: CASSVGGGTTYEQYF. The CDR3 DNA is TGTGCCAGCAGCGTAGGGGGGGGAACAACCTACGAGCAGTACTTC.

The DNA of the CDR3 is TGTGCCTGGAGTGTACTACAGGGGTACACTGAAGCTTTCTTT. Translation: CAWSVLQGYTEAFF. The chain has TRBV30 and TRBJ1-1, with 7 nucleotides matching TRBD1. The germline CDR1 and CDR2 sequences are GTSNPN and SVGIG (reference sequence). There are 14 residues in the CDR3. V was pared by 0 bases and J by 3 bases, with 4 bases of the junction left unmatched.

The chain combines TRBV4-1 with TRBJ2-2; TRBD2 matches 10 bases. The CDR3 length is 15 residues. V dropped 4 bases and J dropped 1; count of bases not matched to a gene: 0. CDR1 MGHRA and CDR2 YSYEKL come from the germline V gene. This chain's CDR3 is CASSRLAGNTGELFF. CDR3 bases: TGCGCCAGCAGCCGACTAGCGGGGAACACCGGGGAGCTGTTTTTT.

The rearrangement uses TRBV2 and TRBJ2-1; possible D gene TRBD2, 6 bases. Trimming removed 6 bases at V and 3 bases at J, with 9 bases between. In germline, CDR1 is SNHLY, CDR2 FYNNEI. The CDR3 is 13 amino acids. CDR3 residues: CASSGTYYNEQFF. The DNA for the CDR3 is TGTGCCAGCAGCGGGACTTACTACAATGAGCAGTTCTTC.

The CDR3 protein is CASRWPSGVGYTF. For the CDR3, the DNA is TGTGCCAGCAGGTGGCCGTCAGGGGTTGGCTACACCTTC. V and J are TRBV28 and TRBJ1-2; possible D gene TRBD1, 6 bases. This CDR3 contains 13 residues. The germline V and J ends were trimmed by 6 bases and 7 bases, with 15 bases remaining between them. Germline V lookup: CDR1 MDHEN, CDR2 SYDVKM.

This sequence joins TRBV3-1 (or the pseudogene TRBV3-2) and TRBJ2-2; the match to TRBD1 covers 8 bases. The V gene's germline CDR1 is LGHDT and CDR2 YNNKEL (reference sequence). The CDR3 extends over 15 amino acids. Germline trimming cut 1 base from V and 5 bases from J; bases unmatched to any gene: 3. The CDR3 loop reads CASSQVDRGTGELFF. CDR3 coding DNA: TGTGCCAGCAGCCAAGTTGACAGGGGTACCGGGGAGCTGTTTTTT.

The chain couples TRBV6-1 to TRBJ2-1; 8 nucleotides match TRBD2. V shed 4 bases, J shed 7 bases, and the junction held 18 bases outside the gene matches. The CDR3 contains 18 residues. Germline assignment: CDR1 MNHNS and CDR2 SASEGT. This CDR3 is CASSGGGLSGTSQNEQFF. The CDR3 bases are TGTGCCAGCAGTGGAGGGGGGTTGTCCGGGACTAGTCAGAATGAGCAGTTCTTC.

The chain employs TRBV19 and TRBJ1-5; tentative D call: TRBD1 (6 bases). The germline CDR1 and CDR2 sequences are LNHDA and SQIVND (reference sequence). V lost 3 bases, J lost 3 bases, and 12 bases lay in between. The CDR3 spans 15 residues. CDR3 DNA: TGTGCCAGTAGTATTACAGGGCCCTCCAATCAGCCCCAGCATTTT. It yields the protein CASSITGPSNQPQHF.

J is TRBJ2-1 and V is TRBV7-8, with D possibly matching TRBD2 (5 bases). Germline lookup yields CDR1 SGHVS and CDR2 FQNEAQ. The CDR3 is 15 residues long. Trimming pared 1 base from V and 0 bases from J, leaving 7 bases between. The CDR3 DNA is TGTGCCAGCAGCTTAGGCGGGCCCTCCTACAATGAGCAGTTCTTC. Translated, it gives CASSLGGPSYNEQFF.

V gene TRBV27 combines with J gene TRBJ2-1, with 8 bases that match TRBD1. Germline V CDR1 and CDR2: MNHEY, SMNVEV (reference sequence). The CDR3 contains 16 residues. Trimming took 6 bases from V and 2 from J; bases not matched to a gene: 9. CDR3 residues: CASSPGPGGAYNEQFF. In DNA form, the CDR3 reads TGTGCCAGCAGCCCAGGCCCAGGGGGCGCCTACAATGAGCAGTTCTTC.

This chain's CDR3 is CASSPLEGLAPLHF. The CDR3 DNA reads TGTGCCAGCAGCCCCCTTGAGGGTTTAGCACCCCTCCACTTT. The rearrangement uses TRBV9 and TRBJ1-6; D gene unclear. There are 14 residues in the CDR3. Between the trimmed V and J ends, which lost 4 bases and 11 bases, there was a span of 16 bases. Germline assignment: CDR1 SGDLS and CDR2 YYNGEE.

The chain has TRBV27 and TRBJ2-1; TRBD2 aligns across 11 bases. Losses at the gene ends were 5 bases for V and 8 bases for J; bases not matched to a gene: 5. The CDR3 spans 14 residues. Looked up from germline, CDR1 is MNHEY and CDR2 is SMNVEV (reference sequence). This chain's CDR3 is CASSTSGSLDEQFF. Here the CDR3 DNA reads TGTGCCAGCAGTACTAGCGGGAGTTTAGATGAGCAGTTCTTC.

This clone was seen a handful of times. The chain links TRBV9 to TRBJ2-1; 9 nucleotides align to TRBD2. Germline CDR1 reads SGDLS; CDR2 reads YYNGEE. J was trimmed by 4 bases and V by 7 bases; bases with no gene match: 12. CDR3 length: 16 amino acids. CDR3 region: CASQTEPSGIYNEQFF. CDR3 DNA sequence: TGTGCCAGCCAAACAGAACCTAGCGGGATATACAATGAGCAGTTCTTC.

The chain employs TRBV27 and TRBJ1-1; D may be TRBD1 (5 bases). The germline V gene encodes CDR1 MNHEY and CDR2 SMNVEV (reference sequence). With 2 bases removed from V and 1 base from J, the gap between germline ends came to 8 bases. CDR3 length equals 14 residues. The CDR3: CASSLLGGNTEAFF. The DNA for the CDR3 is TGTGCCAGCAGTTTACTCGGGGGGAACACTGAAGCTTTCTTT.

The J gene is TRBJ1-2, the V gene TRBV28, with TRBD1 identical over 9 bases. The V and J ends lost 1 base and 0 bases, in that order; junction bases with no gene match: 12. The V gene's germline CDR1 is MDHEN and CDR2 SYDVKM. The CDR3 spans 19 residues. CDR3 coding DNA: TGTGCCAGCAGTTTATACGTACCCAACGACAGGGGGTCTAACTATGGCTACACCTTC. Translating it yields CASSLYVPNDRGSNYGYTF.

V is TRBV6-4 and J is TRBJ2-3; TRBD2 aligns across 9 bases. J was trimmed by 2 bases and V by 2 bases; bases with no gene match: 5. The CDR3 covers 16 residues. Germline V CDR1 and CDR2: MRHNA, SNTAGT. The CDR3 spells CASSDRPSGATDTQYF. In DNA form, the CDR3 reads TGTGCCAGCAGTGACAGACCTAGCGGGGCCACAGATACGCAGTATTTT.

This clone is a singleton in its sample. This rearrangement joins TRBV11-2 to TRBJ1-6, with D possibly being TRBD1 (5 bases). The CDR3 extends over 16 amino acids. The germline gives CDR1 SGHAT, CDR2 FQNNGV. Trimming took off 3 bases at V and 4 bases at J, with 13 bases between the two ends. Here the CDR3 DNA reads TGTGCCAGCAGCTTCAGGGATGGGGCGTATAATTCACCCCTCCACTTT. Amino acid sequence: CASSFRDGAYNSPLHF. The full variable domain, completed using reference TRBV11-2 and TRBJ1-6, is EAGVAQSPRYKIIEKRQSVAFWCNPISGHATLYWYQQILGQGPKLLIQFQNNGVVDDSQLPKDRFSAERLKGVDSTLKIQPAKLEDSAVYLCASSFRDGAYNSPLHFGNGTRLTVT.

The chain is built from TRBV12-5 and TRBJ2-1; 9 nucleotides line up with TRBD2. This CDR3 contains 16 residues. CDR1 is LGHNT, CDR2 FRNRAP, per germline. V lost 2 bases and J lost 9; bases outside the gene matches: 11. The CDR3 sequence: CASGLSSSGVSGEQFF. The CDR3 DNA sequence: TGTGCTAGTGGTTTGTCGTCTAGCGGGGTTTCCGGTGAGCAGTTCTTC.

The chain carries TRBV5-1 and TRBJ2-7; 13 bases agree with TRBD2. Per the germline V gene, CDR1 is SGHRS and CDR2 is YFSETQ. Unmatched junction bases numbered 3, after V lost 2 bases and J lost 7 bases. This CDR3 comprises 14 residues. CDR3 DNA: TGCGCCAGCAGCTTCGGACTAGCGGGAGAGGAGCAGTACGTC. Residues: CASSFGLAGEEQYV.